This entry concerns a single T cell receptor (beta chain). Its antigen is currently unknown. The nonmyeloablative bone marrow transplants came from related graft donors, with transient mixed chimerism. TCRdb keeps only in-frame clones here, not all; method: immunoSEQ multiplex PCR. This table holds roughly 20,000 clones, approximately 84% found once. The sample belongs to a study of Tregs in tolerant kidney transplant recipients. Study-wide results and caveats: Changing PCR primers prevented nucleotide comparison between some patients' samples.

The CDR3 spans 16 residues. Germline V gene lookup returns CDR1 SGHAT and CDR2 FQNNGV. V shed 0 bases and J 1 base; nucleotides not matched to a gene: 1. The V and J genes are TRBV11-2 and TRBJ2-2; the match to TRBD2 covers 8 bases. The specimen was CD8+ T cells from blood (PBMCs), collected 6 months after the transplant. The TCR was taken from a human patient who received a combined kidney and bone marrow transplant. Some T cells may be graft donor cells. In DNA form, the CDR3 reads TGTGCCAGCAGCTTAGAGGCGGGGGGGAACACCGGGGAGCTGTTTTTT. Translating it yields CASSLEAGGNTGELFF.